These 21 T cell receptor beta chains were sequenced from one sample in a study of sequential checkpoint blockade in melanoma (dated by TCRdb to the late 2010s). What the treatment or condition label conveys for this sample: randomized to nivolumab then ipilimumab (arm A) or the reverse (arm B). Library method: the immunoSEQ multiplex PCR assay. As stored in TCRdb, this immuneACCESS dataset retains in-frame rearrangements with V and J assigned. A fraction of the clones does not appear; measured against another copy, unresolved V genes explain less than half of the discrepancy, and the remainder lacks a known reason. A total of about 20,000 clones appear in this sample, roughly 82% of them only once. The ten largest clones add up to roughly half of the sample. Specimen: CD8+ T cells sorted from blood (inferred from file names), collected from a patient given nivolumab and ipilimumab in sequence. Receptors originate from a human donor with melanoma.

CDR3 nucleotide sequence: TGTGCCAGCAGCGTTGCCGGGACTCACAGCTCCTACGAGCAGTACTTC. It yields the protein CASSVAGTHSSYEQYF. V usage is TRBV9 and J usage is TRBJ2-7, with D perhaps matching TRBD2 (6 bases). The germline CDR1 and CDR2 sequences are SGDLS and YYNGEE. The CDR3 length is 16 residues. The V gene lost 2 bases and the J gene lost 0 bases, with 15 bases spanning the gap. Combining the CDR3 with reference TRBV9 and TRBJ2-7 gives the whole variable domain DSGVTQTPKHLITATGQRVTLRCSPRSGDLSVYWYQQSLDQGLQFLIQYYNGEERAKGNILERFSAQQFPDLHSELNLSSLELGDSALYFCASSVAGTHSSYEQYFGPGTRLTVT.

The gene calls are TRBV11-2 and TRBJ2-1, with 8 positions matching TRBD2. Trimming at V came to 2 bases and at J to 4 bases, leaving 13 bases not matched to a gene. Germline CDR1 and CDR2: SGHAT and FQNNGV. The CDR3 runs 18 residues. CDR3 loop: CASSLRGEASGGYNEQFF. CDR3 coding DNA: TGTGCCAGCAGCTTACGTGGTGAGGCGAGCGGGGGATACAATGAGCAGTTCTTC.

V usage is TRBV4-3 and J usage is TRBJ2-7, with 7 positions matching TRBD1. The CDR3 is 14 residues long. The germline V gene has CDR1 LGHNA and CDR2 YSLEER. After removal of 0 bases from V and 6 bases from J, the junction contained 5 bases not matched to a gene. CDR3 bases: TGCGCCAGCAGCCAAGACAGCACAGGGGCCGAGCAGTACTTC. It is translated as CASSQDSTGAEQYF.

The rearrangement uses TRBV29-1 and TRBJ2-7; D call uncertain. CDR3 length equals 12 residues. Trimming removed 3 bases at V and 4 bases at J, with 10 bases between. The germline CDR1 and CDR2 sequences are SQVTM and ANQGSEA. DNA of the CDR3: TGCAGCGTTGAGGGCAGGTATTACGAGCAGTACTTC. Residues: CSVEGRYYEQYF.

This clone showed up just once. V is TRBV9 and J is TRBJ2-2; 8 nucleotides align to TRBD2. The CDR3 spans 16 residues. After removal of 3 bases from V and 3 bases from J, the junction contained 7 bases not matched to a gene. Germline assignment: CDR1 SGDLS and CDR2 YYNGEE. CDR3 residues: CASSASSGGYTGELFF. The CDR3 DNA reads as TGTGCCAGCAGCGCCTCGAGCGGGGGATACACCGGGGAGCTGTTTTTT.

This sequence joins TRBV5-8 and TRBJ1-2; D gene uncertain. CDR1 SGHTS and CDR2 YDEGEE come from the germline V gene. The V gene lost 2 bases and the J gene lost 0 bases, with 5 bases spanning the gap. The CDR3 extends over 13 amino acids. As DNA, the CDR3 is TGTGCCAGCAGCTTCTTATCTAACTATGGCTACACCTTC. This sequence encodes CASSFLSNYGYTF.

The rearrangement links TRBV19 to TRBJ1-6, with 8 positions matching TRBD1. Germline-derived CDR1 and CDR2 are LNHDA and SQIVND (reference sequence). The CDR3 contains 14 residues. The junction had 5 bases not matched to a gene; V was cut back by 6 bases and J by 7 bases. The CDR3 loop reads CASRITGGNSPLHF. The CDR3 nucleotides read TGTGCCAGTAGGATAACAGGGGGAAATTCACCCCTCCACTTT.

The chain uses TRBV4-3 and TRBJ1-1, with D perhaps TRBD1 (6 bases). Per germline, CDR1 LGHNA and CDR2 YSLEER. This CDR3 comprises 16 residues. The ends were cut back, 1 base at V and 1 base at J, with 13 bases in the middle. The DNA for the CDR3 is TGCGCCAGCAGCCAAGGGTTGGGGGGGGCGAACACTGAAGCTTTCTTT. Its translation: CASSQGLGGANTEAFF.

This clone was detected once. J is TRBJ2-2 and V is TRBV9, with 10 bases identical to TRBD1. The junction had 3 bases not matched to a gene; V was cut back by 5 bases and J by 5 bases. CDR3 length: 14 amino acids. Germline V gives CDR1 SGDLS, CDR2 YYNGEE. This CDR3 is CASRDRGLTGELFF. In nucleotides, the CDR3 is TGTGCCAGCAGAGACAGGGGGCTTACCGGGGAGCTGTTTTTT.

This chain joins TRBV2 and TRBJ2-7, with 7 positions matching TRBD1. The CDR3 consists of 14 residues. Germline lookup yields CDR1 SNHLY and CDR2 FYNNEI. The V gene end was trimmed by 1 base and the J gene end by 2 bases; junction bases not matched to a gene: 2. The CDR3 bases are TGTGCCAGCAGTGAAGGGGACAGCGCCTACGAGCAGTACTTC. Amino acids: CASSEGDSAYEQYF.

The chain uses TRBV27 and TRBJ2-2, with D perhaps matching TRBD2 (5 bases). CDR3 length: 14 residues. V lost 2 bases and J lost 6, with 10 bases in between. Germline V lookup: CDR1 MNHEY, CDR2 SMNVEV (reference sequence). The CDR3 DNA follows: TGTGCCAGCAGTTTAGCCGGGATCGCCGGGGAGCTGTTTTTT. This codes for CASSLAGIAGELFF.

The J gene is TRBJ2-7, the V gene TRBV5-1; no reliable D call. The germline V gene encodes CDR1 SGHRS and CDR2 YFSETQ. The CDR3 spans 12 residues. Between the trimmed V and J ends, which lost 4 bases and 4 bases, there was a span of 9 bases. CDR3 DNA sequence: TGCGCCAGCAGCCTTACAACATACGAGCAGTACTTC. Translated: CASSLTTYEQYF.

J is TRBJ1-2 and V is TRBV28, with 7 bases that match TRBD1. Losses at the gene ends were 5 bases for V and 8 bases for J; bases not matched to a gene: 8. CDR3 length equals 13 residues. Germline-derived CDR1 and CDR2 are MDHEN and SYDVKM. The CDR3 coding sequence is TGTGCCAGCAGTCCCGGGACAGCTAGAGGCTACACCTTC. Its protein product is CASSPGTARGYTF.

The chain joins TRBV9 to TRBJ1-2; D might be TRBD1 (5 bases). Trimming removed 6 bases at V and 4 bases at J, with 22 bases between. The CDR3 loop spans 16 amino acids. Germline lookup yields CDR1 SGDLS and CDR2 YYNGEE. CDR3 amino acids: CASNHPVGGETYGYTF. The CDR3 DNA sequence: TGTGCCAGCAACCACCCGGTGGGGGGGGAAACCTATGGCTACACCTTC.

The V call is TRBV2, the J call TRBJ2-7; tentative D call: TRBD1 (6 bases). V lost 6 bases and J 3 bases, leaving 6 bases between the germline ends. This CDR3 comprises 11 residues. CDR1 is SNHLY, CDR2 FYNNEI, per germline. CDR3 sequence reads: CASRGGYEQYF. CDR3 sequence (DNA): TGTGCCAGCAGAGGGGGCTACGAGCAGTACTTC.

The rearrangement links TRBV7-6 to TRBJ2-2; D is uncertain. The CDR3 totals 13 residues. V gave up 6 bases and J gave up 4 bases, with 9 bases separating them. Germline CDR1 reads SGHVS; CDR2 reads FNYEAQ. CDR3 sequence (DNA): TGTGCCAGCAGAAACCCCAGCACCGGGGAGCTGTTTTTT. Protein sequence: CASRNPSTGELFF.

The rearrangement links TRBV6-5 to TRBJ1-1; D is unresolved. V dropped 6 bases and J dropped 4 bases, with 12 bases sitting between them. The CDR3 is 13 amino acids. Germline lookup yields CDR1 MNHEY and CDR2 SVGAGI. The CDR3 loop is CASSLTPITEAFF. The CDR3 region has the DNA TGTGCCAGCAGCTTGACACCTATCACTGAAGCTTTCTTT.

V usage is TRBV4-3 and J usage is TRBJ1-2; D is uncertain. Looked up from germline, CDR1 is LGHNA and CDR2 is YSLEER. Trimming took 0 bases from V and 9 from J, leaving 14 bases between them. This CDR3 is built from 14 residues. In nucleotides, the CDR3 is TGCGCCAGCAGCCAAGAGGGCTTTGTAGAGCGCTACACCTTC. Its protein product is CASSQEGFVERYTF.

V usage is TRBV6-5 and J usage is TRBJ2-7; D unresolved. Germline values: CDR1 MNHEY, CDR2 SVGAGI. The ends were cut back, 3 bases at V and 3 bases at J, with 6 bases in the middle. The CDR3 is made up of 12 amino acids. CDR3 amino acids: CASSYTGYEQYF. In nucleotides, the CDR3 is TGTGCCAGCAGTTATACCGGCTACGAGCAGTACTTC.

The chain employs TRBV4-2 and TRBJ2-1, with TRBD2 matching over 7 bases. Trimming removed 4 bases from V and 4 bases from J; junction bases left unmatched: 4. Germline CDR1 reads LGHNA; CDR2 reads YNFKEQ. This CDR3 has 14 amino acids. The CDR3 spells CASSRGGAYNEQFF. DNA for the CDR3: TGTGCCAGCAGCCGCGGGGGAGCGTACAATGAGCAGTTCTTC.

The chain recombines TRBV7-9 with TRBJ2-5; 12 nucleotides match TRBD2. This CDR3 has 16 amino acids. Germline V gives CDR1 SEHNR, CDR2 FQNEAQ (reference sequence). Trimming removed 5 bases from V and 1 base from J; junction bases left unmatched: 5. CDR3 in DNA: TGTGCCAGCAGCACTGGACTAGCGGGACCCCAAGAGACCCAGTACTTC. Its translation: CASSTGLAGPQETQYF.